The rows below give T cell receptor beta chains drawn from one sample of a study of blood T cell repertoires in COVID-19. Here immunoSEQ multiplex PCR was the method, and the copy in TCRdb shows in-frame clones only, minus some. The sample has approximately 290,000 clones, 90% seen once. The specimen was PBMCs or T cells enriched from blood (not recorded which). The receptors were sampled from a woman aged 30 to 39 who had recovered from COVID-19. CDR3s leave out the opening cysteine and the closing phenylalanine or tryptophan.

>TRBJ1-2|TRBV7-9|11
ASSLGGLRGYT
>TRBJ2-5|TRBV7-9|14
ASSISGRGREETQY
>TRBJ2-7|TRBV15|13
ATSRHFNAGDEQY
>TRBJ2-3|TRBV15|15
ATSRVHRESLVDTQY
>TRBJ2-7|TRBV5-1|11
ASAREWTYEQY
>TRBJ2-1|TRBV9|14
ASSVVLSGGTDEQF
>TRBJ1-6|TRBV9|14
ASSVQASQLNSPLH
>TRBJ2-5|TRBV7-2|12
ASSSGLGQETQY
>TRBJ1-6|TRBV7-2|13
ASSPGTGSNSPLH
>TRBJ2-1|TRBV4-3|11
ASSQGRGNEQF
>TRBJ2-7|TRBV28|10
ASKEADYEQY
>TRBJ1-4|TRBV28|10
ASSPQSGKLF
>TRBJ1-1|TRBV28|12
ASSFATLRSEAF
>TRBJ2-7|TRBV5-6|12
ASSLGTGRYEQY
>TRBJ2-7|TRBV27|15
ASSLLGWGTGGYEQY
>TRBJ2-3|TRBV7-9|10
ASSHPSGPGD